The 9 T cell receptor beta chains presented below share a single source sample, sequenced in a study of T cell responses to AZD1222 COVID-19 vaccine. TCRdb's copy holds only in-frame clones and misses some; the assay was immunoSEQ multiplex PCR. The repertoire has 130,000 to 150,000 clones, roughly 90% of them found once; the top ten carry 5.5%. The sample here was peripheral blood, taken on day 0 of AZD1222 vaccination. These receptors originate from an adult in good health.

The chain has TRBV19 and TRBJ1-2; D unresolved. CDR1 is LNHDA, CDR2 SQIVND, per germline (reference sequence). V shed 1 base and J shed 7 bases, with 7 bases lying between them. The CDR3 has 12 residues. The CDR3: CASSIGDGGYTF. CDR3 DNA: TGTGCCAGTAGTATAGGGGATGGTGGCTACACCTTC.

The genes are TRBV30 and TRBJ1-1; a possible D gene is TRBD1 (6 bases). The CDR3 consists of 14 residues. V shed 4 bases and J shed 0 bases, with 12 bases lying between them. CDR1 and CDR2 from the germline V gene are GTSNPN and SVGIG (reference sequence). The CDR3 reads CAWKGGLMNTEAFF. CDR3 coding DNA: TGTGCCTGGAAGGGGGGTCTAATGAACACTGAAGCTTTCTTT. The full variable domain, completed using reference TRBV30 and TRBJ1-1, is SQTIHQWPATLVQPVGSPLSLECTVEGTSNPNLYWYRQAAGRGLQLLFYSVGIGQISSEVPQNLSASRPQDRQFILSSKKLLLSDSGFYLCAWKGGLMNTEAFFGQGTRLTVV.

Here the CDR3 DNA reads TGCGCCAGCAGCCAATCGACTAGCGGGAGGGCCGAGACCCAGTACTTC. It yields the protein CASSQSTSGRAETQYF. The chain recombines TRBV4-1 with TRBJ2-5; TRBD2 matches 14 bases. J was trimmed by 5 bases and V by 2 bases; bases with no gene match: 4. There are 16 residues in the CDR3. Germline CDR1 MGHRA, CDR2 YSYEKL.

This chain connects TRBV30 to TRBJ1-3; unclear D gene. Germline CDR1 is GTSNPN and CDR2 is SVGIG (reference sequence). V lost 4 bases and J lost 0, with 16 bases in between. CDR3 size: 16 residues. The CDR3: CAWNFVPWTSGNTIYF. The CDR3 DNA sequence: TGTGCCTGGAATTTTGTACCTTGGACCTCTGGAAACACCATATATTTT. The entire variable domain, with the rest obtained from reference TRBV30 and TRBJ1-3, is as follows: SQTIHQWPATLVQPVGSPLSLECTVEGTSNPNLYWYRQAAGRGLQLLFYSVGIGQISSEVPQNLSASRPQDRQFILSSKKLLLSDSGFYLCAWNFVPWTSGNTIYFGEGSWLTVV.

This clone was detected once. V gene TRBV7-9 combines with J gene TRBJ1-3, with a tentative D call TRBD1 (5 bases). Trimming shortened V by 6 bases and J by 0 bases, and 18 bases separated the two germline ends. Germline assignment: CDR1 SEHNR and CDR2 FQNEAQ (reference sequence). CDR3 size: 17 residues. CDR3 nucleotides: TGTGCCAGCAGGCCCGGGGCGGGCCGAAGCTCTGGAAACACCATATATTTT. The encoded protein is CASRPGAGRSSGNTIYF.

The gene calls are TRBV18 and TRBJ1-5; 8 bases fit TRBD1. CDR1 and CDR2 (germline): KGHSH, LQKENI. The CDR3 runs 16 residues. V was pared by 3 bases and J by 6 bases, with 10 bases of the junction left unmatched. The CDR3 nucleotides are TGTGCCAGCTCACCCACGTTAGGGACAGGCACTCAGCCCCAGCATTTT. Residues: CASSPTLGTGTQPQHF.

The chain links TRBV27 to TRBJ2-1, with TRBD2 identical over 8 bases. V was clipped by 5 bases and J by 2 bases; unmatched bases: 5. The CDR3 extends over 15 amino acids. Germline loops: CDR1 MNHEY, CDR2 SMNVEV (reference sequence). Written as DNA, the CDR3 is TGTGCCAGCAGTGTAAGCGGGAGTCCCTACAATGAGCAGTTCTTC. Protein: CASSVSGSPYNEQFF.

The V call is TRBV29-1, the J call TRBJ2-1; TRBD2 agrees at 10 bases. V was pared by 4 bases and J by 1 base, with 4 bases of the junction left unmatched. This CDR3 has 15 residues. CDR1 and CDR2 from the germline V gene are SQVTM and ANQGSEA. In DNA form, the CDR3 reads TGCAGCGTTGTTGGACTAGCGGAGTCCTACAATGAGCAGTTCTTC. This translates into CSVVGLAESYNEQFF.

The chain carries TRBV15 and TRBJ2-1; TRBD2 matches 10 bases. This CDR3 spans 20 amino acids. Unmatched junction bases numbered 20, after V lost 3 bases and J lost 6 bases. Germline V gene data show CDR1 as LNHNV and CDR2 as YYDKDF (reference sequence). The CDR3 region has the DNA TGTGCCACCAGCAGGCGCATCGGGACTAGCGTTCTTTTAAGTGGCAATGAGCAGTTCTTC. It yields the protein CATSRRIGTSVLLSGNEQFF. The full variable domain, its missing parts supplied by reference TRBV15 and TRBJ2-1, is DAMVIQNPRYQVTQFGKPVTLSCSQTLNHNVMYWYQQKSSQAPKLLFHYYDKDFNNEADTPDNFQSRRPNTSFCFLDIRSPGLGDTAMYLCATSRRIGTSVLLSGNEQFFGPGTRLTVL.